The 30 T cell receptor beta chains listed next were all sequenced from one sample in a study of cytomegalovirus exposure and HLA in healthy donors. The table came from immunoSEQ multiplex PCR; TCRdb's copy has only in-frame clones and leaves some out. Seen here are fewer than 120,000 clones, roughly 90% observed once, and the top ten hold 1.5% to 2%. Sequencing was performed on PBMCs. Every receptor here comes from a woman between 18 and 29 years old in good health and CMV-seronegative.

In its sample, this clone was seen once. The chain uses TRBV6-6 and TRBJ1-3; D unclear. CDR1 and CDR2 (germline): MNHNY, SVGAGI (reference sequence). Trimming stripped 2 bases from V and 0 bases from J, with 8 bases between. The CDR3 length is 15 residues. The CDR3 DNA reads TGTGCCAGCAGTTACGAGGAGTTCTCTGGAAACACCATATATTTT. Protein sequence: CASSYEEFSGNTIYF.

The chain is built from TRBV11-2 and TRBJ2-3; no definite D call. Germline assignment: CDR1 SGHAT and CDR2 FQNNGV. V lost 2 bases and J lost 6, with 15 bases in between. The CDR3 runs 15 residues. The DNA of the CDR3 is TGTGCCAGCAGCTTATCTTCTACCCCCTCGGATACGCAGTATTTT. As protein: CASSLSSTPSDTQYF.

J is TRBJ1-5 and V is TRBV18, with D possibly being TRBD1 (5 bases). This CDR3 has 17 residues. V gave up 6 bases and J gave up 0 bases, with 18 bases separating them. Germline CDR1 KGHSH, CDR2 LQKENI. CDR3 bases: TGTGCCAGCTCCCAGGCCTCCCAGGGCCGTAGCAATCAGCCCCAGCATTTT. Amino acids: CASSQASQGRSNQPQHF.

CDR3 protein: CASSVAWGGSYEQYF. For the CDR3, the DNA is TGTGCCAGCAGCGTAGCTTGGGGGGGATCCTACGAGCAGTACTTC. The J gene is TRBJ2-7, the V gene TRBV9; 7 bases match TRBD2. Trimming at V came to 0 bases and at J to 1 base, leaving 4 bases not matched to a gene. Germline CDR1 and CDR2: SGDLS and YYNGEE. The CDR3 contains 15 residues.

CDR3 amino acids: CASRRGGAGNTEAFF. CDR3 nucleotides: TGCGCCAGCAGGCGTGGGGGGGCAGGAAACACTGAAGCTTTCTTT. The chain carries TRBV4-3 and TRBJ1-1, with D tentatively TRBD1 (6 bases). Germline values: CDR1 LGHNA, CDR2 YSLEER. V was cut by 6 bases and J by 2 bases, with 16 bases left in between. This CDR3 comprises 15 residues.

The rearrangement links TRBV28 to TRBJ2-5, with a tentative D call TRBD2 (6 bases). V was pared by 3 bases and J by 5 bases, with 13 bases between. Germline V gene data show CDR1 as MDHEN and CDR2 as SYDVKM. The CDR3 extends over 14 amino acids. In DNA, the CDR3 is TGTGCCAGCAGTTTGAGACCTAGCGTTGAGACCCAGTACTTC. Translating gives CASSLRPSVETQYF.

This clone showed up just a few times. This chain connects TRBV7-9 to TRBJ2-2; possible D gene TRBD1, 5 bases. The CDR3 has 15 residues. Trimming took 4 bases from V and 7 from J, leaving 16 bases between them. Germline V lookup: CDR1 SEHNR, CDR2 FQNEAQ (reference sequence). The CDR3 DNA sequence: TGTGCCAGCAGCTCCAGACAGCCGACGGGCGGGGAGCTGTTTTTT. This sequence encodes CASSSRQPTGGELFF.

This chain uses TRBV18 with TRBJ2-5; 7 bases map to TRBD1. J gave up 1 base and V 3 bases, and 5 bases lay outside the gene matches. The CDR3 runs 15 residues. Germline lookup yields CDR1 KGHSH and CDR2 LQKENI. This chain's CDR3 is CASSPPGQIQETQYF. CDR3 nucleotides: TGTGCCAGCTCACCCCCGGGACAGATCCAAGAGACCCAGTACTTC.

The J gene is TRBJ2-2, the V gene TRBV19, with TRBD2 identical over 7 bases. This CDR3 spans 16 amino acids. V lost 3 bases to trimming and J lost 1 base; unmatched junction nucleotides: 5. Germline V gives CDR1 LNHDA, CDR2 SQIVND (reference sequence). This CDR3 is CASSMRSGKNTGELFF. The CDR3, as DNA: TGTGCCAGTAGTATGAGGAGCGGGAAGAACACCGGGGAGCTGTTTTTT. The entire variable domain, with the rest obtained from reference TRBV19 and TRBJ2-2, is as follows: DGGITQSPKYLFRKEGQNVTLSCEQNLNHDAMYWYRQDPGQGLRLIYYSQIVNDFQKGDIAEGYSVSREKKESFPLTVTSAQKNPTAFYLCASSMRSGKNTGELFFGEGSRLTVL.

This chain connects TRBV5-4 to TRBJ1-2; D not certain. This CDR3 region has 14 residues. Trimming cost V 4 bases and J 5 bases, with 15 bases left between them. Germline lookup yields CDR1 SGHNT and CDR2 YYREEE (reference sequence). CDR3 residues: CASSPPSLEYGYTF. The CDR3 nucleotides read TGTGCCAGCAGCCCCCCTTCACTGGAGTATGGCTACACCTTC.

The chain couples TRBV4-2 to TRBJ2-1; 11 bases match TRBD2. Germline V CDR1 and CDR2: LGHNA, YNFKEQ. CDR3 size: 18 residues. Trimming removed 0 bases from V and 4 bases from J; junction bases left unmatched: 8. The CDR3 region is CASSQDSVAGGLYNEQFF. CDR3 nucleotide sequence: TGTGCCAGCAGCCAAGATTCCGTAGCGGGAGGGCTTTACAATGAGCAGTTCTTC.

The CDR3 loop is CASKALKGFEAFF. The CDR3 region has the DNA TGTGCCAGCAAGGCCCTAAAGGGGTTTGAAGCTTTCTTT. The genes are TRBV5-6 and TRBJ1-1, with D possibly being TRBD1 (5 bases). V was shortened by 6 bases and J by 7 bases, with 16 bases between the two germline ends. The CDR3 loop spans 13 amino acids. Germline CDR1 and CDR2: SGHDT and YYEEEE. Based on the CDR3 plus reference TRBV5-6 and TRBJ1-1, the full variable domain is DAGVTQSPTHLIKTRGQQVTLRCSPKSGHDTVSWYQQALGQGPQFIFQYYEEEERQRGNFPDRFSGHQFPNYSSELNVNALLLGDSALYLCASKALKGFEAFFGQGTRLTVV.

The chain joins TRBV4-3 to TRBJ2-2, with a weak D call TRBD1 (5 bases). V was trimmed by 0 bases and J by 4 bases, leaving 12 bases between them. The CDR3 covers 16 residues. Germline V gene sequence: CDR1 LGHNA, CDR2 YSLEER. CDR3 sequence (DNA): TGCGCCAGCAGCCAAGAAGGTTACCAGGGCACCGGGGAGCTGTTTTTT. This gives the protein CASSQEGYQGTGELFF.

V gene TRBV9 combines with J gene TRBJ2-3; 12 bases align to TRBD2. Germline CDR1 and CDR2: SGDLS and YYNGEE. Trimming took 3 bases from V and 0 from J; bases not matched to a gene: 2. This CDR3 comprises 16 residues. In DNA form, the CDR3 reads TGTGCCAGCAGCGGCGGGACTAGCGGGAGCACAGATACGCAGTATTTT. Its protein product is CASSGGTSGSTDTQYF.

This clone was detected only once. The CDR3 region has the DNA TGTGCCAGCAGTCCCGGGACAGAAAATCAGCCCCAGCATTTT. It encodes CASSPGTENQPQHF. The J gene is TRBJ1-5, the V gene TRBV28, with 7 bases fitting TRBD1. V lost 5 bases, J lost 4 bases, and 5 bases stayed unmatched. The germline V gene has CDR1 MDHEN and CDR2 SYDVKM. CDR3 size: 14 residues.

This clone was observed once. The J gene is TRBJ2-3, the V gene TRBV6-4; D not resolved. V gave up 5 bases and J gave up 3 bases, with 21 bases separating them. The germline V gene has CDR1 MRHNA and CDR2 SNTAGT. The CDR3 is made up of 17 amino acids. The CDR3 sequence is CASSFSDAGRGTDTQYF. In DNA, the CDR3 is TGTGCCAGCAGTTTCAGTGACGCCGGCCGCGGAACAGATACGCAGTATTTT.

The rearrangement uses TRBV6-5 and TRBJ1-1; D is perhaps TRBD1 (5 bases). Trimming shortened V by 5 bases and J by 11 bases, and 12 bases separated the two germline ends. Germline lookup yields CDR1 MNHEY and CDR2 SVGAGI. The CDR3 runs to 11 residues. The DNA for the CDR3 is TGTGCCAGCAGTCAAGGCGGGGGGGCTTTCTTT. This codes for CASSQGGGAFF.

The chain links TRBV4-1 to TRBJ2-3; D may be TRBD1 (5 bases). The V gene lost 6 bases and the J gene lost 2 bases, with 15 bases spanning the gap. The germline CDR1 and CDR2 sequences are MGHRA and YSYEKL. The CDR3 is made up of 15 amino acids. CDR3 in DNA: TGCGCCAGCAGTCTGATGCAGGGCACCACAGATACGCAGTATTTT. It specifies CASSLMQGTTDTQYF.

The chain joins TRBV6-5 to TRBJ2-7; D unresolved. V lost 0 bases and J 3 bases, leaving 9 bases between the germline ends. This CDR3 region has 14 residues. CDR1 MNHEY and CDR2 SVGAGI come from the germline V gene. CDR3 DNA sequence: TGTGCCAGCAGTTACTCGGCTTTCATCTACGAGCAGTACTTC. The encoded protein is CASSYSAFIYEQYF.

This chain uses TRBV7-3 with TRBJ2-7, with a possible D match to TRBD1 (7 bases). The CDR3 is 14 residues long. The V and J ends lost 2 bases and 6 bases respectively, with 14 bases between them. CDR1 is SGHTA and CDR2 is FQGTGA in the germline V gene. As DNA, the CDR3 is TGTGCCAGCAGCTTAGGGCAGGAGGGGGCCGAGCAGTACTTC. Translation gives CASSLGQEGAEQYF.

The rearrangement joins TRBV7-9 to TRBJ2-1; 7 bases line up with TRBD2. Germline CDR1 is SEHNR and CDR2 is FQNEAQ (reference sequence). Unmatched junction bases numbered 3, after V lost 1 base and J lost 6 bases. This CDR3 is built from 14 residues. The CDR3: CASSLGLAVNEQFF. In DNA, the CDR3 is TGTGCCAGCAGCTTAGGGCTAGCGGTCAATGAGCAGTTCTTC.

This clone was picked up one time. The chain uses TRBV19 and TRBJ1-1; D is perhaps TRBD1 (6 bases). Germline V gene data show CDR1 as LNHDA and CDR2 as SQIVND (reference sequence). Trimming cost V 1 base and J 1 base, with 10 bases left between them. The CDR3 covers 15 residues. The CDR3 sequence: CASSIGWGPNTEAFF. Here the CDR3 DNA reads TGTGCCAGTAGTATAGGTTGGGGGCCGAACACTGAAGCTTTCTTT. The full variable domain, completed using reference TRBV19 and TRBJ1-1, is DGGITQSPKYLFRKEGQNVTLSCEQNLNHDAMYWYRQDPGQGLRLIYYSQIVNDFQKGDIAEGYSVSREKKESFPLTVTSAQKNPTAFYLCASSIGWGPNTEAFFGQGTRLTVV.

The CDR3 sequence: CAWSVQGSQPQHF. The CDR3 nucleotides are TGTGCCTGGAGTGTACAGGGGAGCCAGCCCCAGCATTTT. The gene calls are TRBV30 and TRBJ1-5; 7 nucleotides line up with TRBD1. Per germline, CDR1 GTSNPN and CDR2 SVGIG (reference sequence). Unmatched junction bases numbered 3, after V lost 0 bases and J lost 7 bases. The CDR3 has 13 residues.

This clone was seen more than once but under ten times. CDR3 in amino acids: CASSISATNYGYTF. The CDR3 nucleotides read TGTGCCAGTAGTATATCCGCGACTAACTATGGCTACACCTTC. The chain carries TRBV19 and TRBJ1-2; D unclear. The V gene lost 2 bases and the J gene lost 0 bases, with 7 bases spanning the gap. Germline CDR1 LNHDA, CDR2 SQIVND (reference sequence). The CDR3 covers 14 residues.

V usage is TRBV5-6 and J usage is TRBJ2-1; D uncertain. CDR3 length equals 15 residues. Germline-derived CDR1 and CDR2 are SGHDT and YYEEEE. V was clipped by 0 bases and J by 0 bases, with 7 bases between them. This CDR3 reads CASSLGLSSYNEQFF. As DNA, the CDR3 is TGTGCCAGCAGCTTGGGACTGAGCTCCTACAATGAGCAGTTCTTC.

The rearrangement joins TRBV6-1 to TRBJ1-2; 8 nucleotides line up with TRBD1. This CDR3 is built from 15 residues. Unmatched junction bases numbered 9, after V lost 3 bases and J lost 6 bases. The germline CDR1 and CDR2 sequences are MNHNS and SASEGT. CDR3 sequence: CASSEPGQAIDGYTF. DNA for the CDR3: TGTGCCAGCAGTGAGCCGGGACAGGCAATCGATGGCTACACCTTC.

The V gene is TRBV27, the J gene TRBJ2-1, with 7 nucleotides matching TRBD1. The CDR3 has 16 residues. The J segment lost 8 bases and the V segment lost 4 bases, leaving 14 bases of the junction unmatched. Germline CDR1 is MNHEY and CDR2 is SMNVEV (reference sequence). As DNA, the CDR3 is TGTGCCAGCAGTTCGCCAACCACGACAGGGTGGCATGAGCAGTTCTTC. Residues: CASSSPTTTGWHEQFF.

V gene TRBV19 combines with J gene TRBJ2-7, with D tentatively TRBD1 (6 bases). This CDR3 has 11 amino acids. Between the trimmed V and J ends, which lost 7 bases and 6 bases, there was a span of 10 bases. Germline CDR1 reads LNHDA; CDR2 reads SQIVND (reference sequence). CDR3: CASKQGPEQYF. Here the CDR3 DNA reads TGTGCCAGTAAACAGGGTCCCGAGCAGTACTTC.

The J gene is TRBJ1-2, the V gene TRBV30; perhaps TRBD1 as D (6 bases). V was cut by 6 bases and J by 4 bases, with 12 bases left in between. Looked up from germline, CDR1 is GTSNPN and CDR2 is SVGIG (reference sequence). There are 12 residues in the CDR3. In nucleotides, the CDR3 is TGTGCCTGTTTACAGGGTGGCTATGGCTACACCTTC. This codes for CACLQGGYGYTF.

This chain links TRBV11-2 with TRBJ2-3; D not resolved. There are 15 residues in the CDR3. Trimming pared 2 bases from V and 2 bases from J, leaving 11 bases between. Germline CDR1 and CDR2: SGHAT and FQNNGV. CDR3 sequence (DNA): TGTGCCAGCAGCTTATTGAGGCAGCCCACAGATACGCAGTATTTT. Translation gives CASSLLRQPTDTQYF.